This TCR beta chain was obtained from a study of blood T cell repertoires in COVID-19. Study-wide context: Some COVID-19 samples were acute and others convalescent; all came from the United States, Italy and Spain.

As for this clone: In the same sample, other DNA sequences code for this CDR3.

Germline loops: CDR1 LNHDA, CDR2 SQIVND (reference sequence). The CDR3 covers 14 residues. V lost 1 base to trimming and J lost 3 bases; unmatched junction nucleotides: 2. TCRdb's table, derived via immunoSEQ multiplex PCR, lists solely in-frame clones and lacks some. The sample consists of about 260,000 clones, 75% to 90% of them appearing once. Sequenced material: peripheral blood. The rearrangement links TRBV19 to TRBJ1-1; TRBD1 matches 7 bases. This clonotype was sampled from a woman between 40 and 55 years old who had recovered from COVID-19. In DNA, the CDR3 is TGTGCCAGTAGTATAGGACAGGGCTACACTGAAGCTTTCTTT. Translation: CASSIGQGYTEAFF.